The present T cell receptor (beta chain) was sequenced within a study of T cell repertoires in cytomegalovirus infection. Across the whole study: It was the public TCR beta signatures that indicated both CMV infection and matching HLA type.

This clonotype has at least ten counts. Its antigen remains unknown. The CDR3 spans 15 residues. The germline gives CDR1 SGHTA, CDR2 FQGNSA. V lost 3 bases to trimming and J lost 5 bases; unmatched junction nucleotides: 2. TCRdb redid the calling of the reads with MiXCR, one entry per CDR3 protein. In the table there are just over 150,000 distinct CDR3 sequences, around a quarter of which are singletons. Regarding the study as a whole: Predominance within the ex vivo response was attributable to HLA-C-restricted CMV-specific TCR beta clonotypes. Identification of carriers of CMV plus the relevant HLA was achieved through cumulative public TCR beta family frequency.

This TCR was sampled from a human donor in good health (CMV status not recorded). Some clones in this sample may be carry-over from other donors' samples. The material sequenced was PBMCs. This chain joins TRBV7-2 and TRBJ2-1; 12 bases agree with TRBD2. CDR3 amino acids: CASSFRTSGNNEQFF. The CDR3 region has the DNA TGTGCCAGCAGCTTCCGGACTAGCGGGAACAATGAGCAGTTCTTC.